These 10 T cell receptor beta chains came from one sample sequenced in a study of blood T cell repertoires in COVID-19. The method was immunoSEQ multiplex PCR; TCRdb's version includes in-frame clones alone and lacks a portion of them. Here the sample spans a few hundred thousand clones, about 84% being singletons. The sample comprised PBMCs or T cells enriched from blood (not recorded which). The receptors derive from a woman in her thirties or forties with acute COVID-19.

This clone was counted between two and nine times. This chain links TRBV19 with TRBJ1-5, with D perhaps TRBD1 (5 bases). Per germline, CDR1 LNHDA and CDR2 SQIVND (reference sequence). This CDR3 is 13 amino acids long. Trimming took 1 base from V and 7 from J, leaving 8 bases between them. The CDR3 sequence is CASSIGWGQPQHF. The CDR3 bases are TGTGCCAGTAGTATAGGGTGGGGCCAGCCCCAGCATTTT.

V gene TRBV27 combines with J gene TRBJ2-7; a weak D match, TRBD1 (6 bases). Trimming took off 2 bases at V and 4 bases at J, with 15 bases between the two ends. Per the germline V gene, CDR1 is MNHEY and CDR2 is SMNVEV (reference sequence). The CDR3 covers 15 residues. The CDR3 DNA is TGTGCCAGCAGTTTAAAGGGGGATCCCTCTTACGAGCAGTACTTC. Encoded protein: CASSLKGDPSYEQYF.

The genes are TRBV10-2 and TRBJ1-5, with TRBD1 as a possible D gene (6 bases). Germline V gene sequence: CDR1 WSHSY, CDR2 SAAADI. The germline V and J ends were trimmed by 0 bases and 6 bases, with 12 bases remaining between them. This CDR3 comprises 15 residues. DNA of the CDR3: TGCGCCAGCAGTGAGTCTGGGGGGGCGGGTCAGCCCCAGCATTTT. It translates to CASSESGGAGQPQHF.

Only a few counts were recorded for this clone. The chain links TRBV29-1 to TRBJ1-1, with 7 bases identical to TRBD1. This CDR3 is 13 amino acids long. CDR1 and CDR2 (germline): SQVTM, ANQGSEA. The V gene end was trimmed by 5 bases and the J gene end by 5 bases; junction bases not matched to a gene: 8. Here the CDR3 DNA reads TGCAGCGTTAACAGGGGTATAATGACTGAAGCTTTCTTT. Protein product: CSVNRGIMTEAFF.

This clone was seen only a few times. This chain connects TRBV11-2 to TRBJ1-1, with D uncertain. The germline V gene encodes CDR1 SGHAT and CDR2 FQNNGV. V gave up 4 bases and J gave up 3 bases, with 9 bases separating them. CDR3 size: 13 residues. The CDR3 sequence: CASSSLGYTEAFF. CDR3 sequence (DNA): TGTGCCAGCAGCTCACTAGGGTACACTGAAGCTTTCTTT. Based on the CDR3 plus reference TRBV11-2 and TRBJ1-1, the full variable domain is EAGVAQSPRYKIIEKRQSVAFWCNPISGHATLYWYQQILGQGPKLLIQFQNNGVVDDSQLPKDRFSAERLKGVDSTLKIQPAKLEDSAVYLCASSSLGYTEAFFGQGTRLTVV.

The V gene is TRBV7-9, the J gene TRBJ1-4; 9 nucleotides align to TRBD1. V was clipped by 3 bases and J by 4 bases; unmatched bases: 6. The V gene's germline CDR1 is SEHNR and CDR2 FQNEAQ (reference sequence). This CDR3 comprises 16 residues. CDR3 in amino acids: CASSFYRQGGNEKLFF. The CDR3 DNA reads as TGTGCCAGCAGCTTCTACAGACAGGGGGGTAATGAAAAACTGTTTTTT.

This clone was observed a single time. This chain links TRBV30 with TRBJ2-7; TRBD2 might be the D (6 bases). The V gene lost 4 bases and the J gene lost 3 bases, with 16 bases spanning the gap. CDR3 size: 14 residues. Germline loops: CDR1 GTSNPN, CDR2 SVGIG (reference sequence). Here the CDR3 reads CAWTPGELLYEQYF. In DNA, the CDR3 is TGTGCCTGGACCCCGGGGGAGCTCCTCTACGAGCAGTACTTC.

The chain carries TRBV6-1 and TRBJ1-6, with D unresolved. Germline V CDR1 and CDR2: MNHNS, SASEGT. The CDR3 is 15 residues long. The V end lost 3 bases, the J end lost 4 bases, and 10 bases lay between the germline ends. In DNA, the CDR3 is TGTGCCAGCAGTGAGCCGACTGATTATAATTCACCCCTCCACTTT. Its protein is CASSEPTDYNSPLHF.

The rearrangement links TRBV6-5 to TRBJ1-2; 9 bases match TRBD1. Per germline, CDR1 MNHEY and CDR2 SVGAGI. V dropped 11 bases and J dropped 8; count of bases not matched to a gene: 9. This CDR3 contains 12 residues. CDR3 loop: CASTRDRVGYTF. CDR3 in DNA: TGTGCCTCTACCCGGGACAGGGTGGGCTACACCTTC.

This chain links TRBV21-1 with TRBJ2-7; the D segment call TRBD2 is taken from the table without a DNA check. TRBV21-1 is a pseudogene. The CDR3 sequence is 14 residues long. This CDR3 reads CASSKTSEAYEQYF. CDR3 DNA: TGTGCCAGCAGCAAGACTAGCGAGGCCTACGAGCAGTACTTC.